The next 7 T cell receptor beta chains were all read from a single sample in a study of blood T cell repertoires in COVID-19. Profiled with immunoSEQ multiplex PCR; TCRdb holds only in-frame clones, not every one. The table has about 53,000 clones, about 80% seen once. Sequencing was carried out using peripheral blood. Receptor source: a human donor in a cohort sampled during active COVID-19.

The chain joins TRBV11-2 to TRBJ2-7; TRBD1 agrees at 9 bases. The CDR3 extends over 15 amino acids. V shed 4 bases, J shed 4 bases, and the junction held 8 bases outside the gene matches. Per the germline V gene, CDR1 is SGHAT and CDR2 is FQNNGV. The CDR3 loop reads CASSYQTGGPYEQYF. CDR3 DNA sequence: TGTGCCAGCAGCTACCAAACAGGGGGCCCATACGAGCAGTACTTC.

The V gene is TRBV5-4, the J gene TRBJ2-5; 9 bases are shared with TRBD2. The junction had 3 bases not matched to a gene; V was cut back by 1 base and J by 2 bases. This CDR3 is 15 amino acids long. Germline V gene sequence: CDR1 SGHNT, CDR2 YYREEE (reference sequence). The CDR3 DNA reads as TGTGCCAGCAGCTTGAGGACTAGCGAGCAAGAGACCCAGTACTTC. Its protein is CASSLRTSEQETQYF.

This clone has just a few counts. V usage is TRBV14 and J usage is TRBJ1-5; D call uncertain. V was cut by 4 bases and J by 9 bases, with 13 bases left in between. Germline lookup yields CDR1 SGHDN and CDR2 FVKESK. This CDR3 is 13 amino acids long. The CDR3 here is CASSPGLGRPQHF. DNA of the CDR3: TGTGCCAGCAGCCCCGGACTCGGCCGGCCCCAGCATTTT.

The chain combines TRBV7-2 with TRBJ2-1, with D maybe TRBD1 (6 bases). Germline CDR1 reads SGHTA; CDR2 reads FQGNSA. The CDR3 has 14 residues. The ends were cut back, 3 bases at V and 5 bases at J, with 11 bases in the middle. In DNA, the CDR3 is TGTGCCAGCAGCTTCACGGGGACAAACAATGAGCAGTTCTTC. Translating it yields CASSFTGTNNEQFF.

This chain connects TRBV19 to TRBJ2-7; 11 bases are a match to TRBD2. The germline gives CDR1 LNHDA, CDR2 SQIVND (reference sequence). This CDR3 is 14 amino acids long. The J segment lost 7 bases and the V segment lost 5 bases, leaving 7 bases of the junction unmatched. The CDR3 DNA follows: TGTGCCAGTAGTCCTAGCGGGGGGATGAGGGAGCAGTACTTC. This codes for CASSPSGGMREQYF.

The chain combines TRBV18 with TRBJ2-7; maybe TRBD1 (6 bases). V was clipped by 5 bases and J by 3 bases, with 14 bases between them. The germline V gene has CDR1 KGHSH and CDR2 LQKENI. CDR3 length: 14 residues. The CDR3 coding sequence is TGTGCCAGCTCAAGTGTTGACAGGATCTACGAGCAGTACTTC. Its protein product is CASSSVDRIYEQYF.

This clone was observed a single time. In DNA, the CDR3 is TGTGCCAGTAGTCTACAGGGGAGTAATGAAAAACTGTTTTTT. It translates to CASSLQGSNEKLFF. V and J are TRBV19 and TRBJ1-4; 7 bases match TRBD1. Per germline, CDR1 LNHDA and CDR2 SQIVND (reference sequence). J lost 4 bases, V lost 5 bases, and 4 bases had no gene match. This CDR3 comprises 14 residues.